At least ten counts were recorded for the clone carrying this T cell receptor (beta chain). This entry is derived from a study of CD8 T cells in ankylosing spondylitis. TCRdb ran MiXCR on the 5' RACE reads and lists one entry per CDR3 protein. This sample has some 200,000 distinct CDR3 sequences, with around a sixth found just once. This CDR3 comprises 13 residues. Germline values: CDR1 DFQATT, CDR2 SNEGSKA (reference sequence). Trimming shortened V by 4 bases and J by 0 bases, and 8 bases separated the two germline ends. Material: blood, either unsorted or a sorted T cell fraction (not recorded which). The V call is TRBV20-1, the J call TRBJ2-3, with D maybe TRBD2 (6 bases). The receptor was derived from a male donor under 30 with ankylosing spondylitis or in good health (not recorded which). The CDR3 spells CSATGTSTDTQYF. DNA of the CDR3: TGCAGTGCTACCGGGACTAGCACAGATACGCAGTATTTT.